These T cell receptor beta chains were read from a single sample in a study of response to subunit inactivated influenza vaccine. TCRdb itself ran the RT-PCR reads through MiXCR, one entry per CDR3 protein. Of 550,000 to 800,000 distinct CDR3 sequences listed, approximately 15% are singletons. This specimen was PBMCs from blood, taken 14 to 15 days before vaccination. These TCRs come from a man aged 50 to 60 who received an inactivated influenza vaccine. Each CDR3 is given with its conserved first and last residue. The D gene is left open where the match is weak. Expanded clones are given a class, and other clones once, few, many or no size at all.

D gene: TRBD1
clone size: few
V gene: TRBV19
J gene: TRBJ2-2
CDR3 DNA: TGTGCCAGTAGTATTGAGGGGGCAAACACCGGGGAGCTGTTTTTT
CDR3 protein: CASSIEGANTGELFF

D gene: NA
clone size: many
V gene: TRBV11-2
J gene: TRBJ2-7
CDR3 DNA: TGTGCCAGCAGCTTAGTAAGCAGGGGCTCCTACGAGCAGTACTTC
CDR3 protein: CASSLVSRGSYEQYF

D gene: NA
clone size: many
V gene: TRBV12-3/TRBV12-4
J gene: TRBJ1-5
CDR3 DNA: TGTGCCAGCAGTTTAGCGGGAAGCAATCAGCCCCAGCATTTT
CDR3 protein: CASSLAGSNQPQHF

D gene: TRBD1
clone size: NA
V gene: TRBV4-1
J gene: TRBJ1-6
CDR3 DNA: TGCGCCAGCAGCCAAGGGGACAGGGGTAATTATTCACCCCTCCACTTT
CDR3 protein: CASSQGDRGNYSPLHF

D gene: TRBD1
clone size: few
V gene: TRBV5-1
J gene: TRBJ2-5
CDR3 DNA: TGCGCCAGCAGCCTTGGGACAGGGGGCGCAAGTAAACAAGAGACCCAGTACTTC
CDR3 protein: CASSLGTGGASKQETQYF

D gene: NA
clone size: few
V gene: TRBV5-1
J gene: TRBJ2-7
CDR3 DNA: TGCGCCAGCAGCTTGGAGAGCGCGGTTTCCTACGAGCAGTACTTC
CDR3 protein: CASSLESAVSYEQYF

D gene: TRBD1
clone size: many
V gene: TRBV10-3
J gene: TRBJ1-1
CDR3 DNA: TGTGCCACCGCGGGACAGGGTAAGAACACTGAAGCTTTCTTT
CDR3 protein: CATAGQGKNTEAFF

D gene: TRBD2
clone size: few
V gene: TRBV20-1
J gene: TRBJ2-1
CDR3 DNA: TGCAGTGCTAGAGATCTAGCGGGAGGGGTGTCCTACAATGAGCAGTTCTTC
CDR3 protein: CSARDLAGGVSYNEQFF

D gene: TRBD1
clone size: few
V gene: TRBV7-2
J gene: TRBJ1-2
CDR3 DNA: TGTGCCAGCAGGACCATTGGGACAGGGGTTAACTATGGCTACACCTTC
CDR3 protein: CASRTIGTGVNYGYTF

D gene: TRBD2
clone size: NA
V gene: TRBV20-1
J gene: TRBJ2-3
CDR3 DNA: TGCAGTGCTTCGCGGGAGGCCCGCACAGATACGCAGTATTTT
CDR3 protein: CSASREARTDTQYF

D gene: TRBD1
clone size: NA
V gene: TRBV30
J gene: TRBJ2-7
CDR3 DNA: TGTGCCCGAAGGGGGACAGGGACCGAGCAGTACTTC
CDR3 protein: CARRGTGTEQYF

D gene: NA
clone size: NA
V gene: TRBV2
J gene: TRBJ1-5
CDR3 DNA: TGTGCCAGCAGTCCACTCCGGGGGGTAAGGGGTAGCAATCAGCCCCAGCATTTT
CDR3 protein: CASSPLRGVRGSNQPQHF

D gene: NA
clone size: NA
V gene: TRBV15
J gene: TRBJ2-1
CDR3 DNA: TGTGCCACCAGCAGATCGACTAGTATTGAGCAGTTCTTC
CDR3 protein: CATSRSTSIEQFF

D gene: NA
clone size: many
V gene: TRBV11-2
J gene: TRBJ1-1
CDR3 DNA: TGTGCCAGCAGTGCGCGGTACACTGAAGCTTTCTTT
CDR3 protein: CASSARYTEAFF

D gene: TRBD1
clone size: NA
V gene: TRBV10-3
J gene: TRBJ2-4
CDR3 DNA: TGTGCCATCAGTGGGGACAGTATCAAAAACATTCAGTACTTC
CDR3 protein: CAISGDSIKNIQYF

D gene: NA
clone size: few
V gene: TRBV20-1
J gene: TRBJ2-1
CDR3 DNA: TGCAGTTCCCCAAGGGTATCTGGGAATGAGCAGTTCTTC
CDR3 protein: CSSPRVSGNEQFF

D gene: NA
clone size: NA
V gene: TRBV27
J gene: TRBJ2-3
CDR3 DNA: TGTGCCAGCAAACCAACCCCGGGACTTCGCACAGATACGCAGTATTTT
CDR3 protein: CASKPTPGLRTDTQYF

D gene: NA
clone size: NA
V gene: TRBV6-5
J gene: TRBJ1-2
CDR3 DNA: TGTGCCAGCAGTTACTCGTTGGCAGGGATAGAGGGCTACACCTTC
CDR3 protein: CASSYSLAGIEGYTF

D gene: NA
clone size: once
V gene: TRBV10-3
J gene: TRBJ1-1
CDR3 DNA: TGTGCCATCAGTGAGCCGGGACATCAGAACACTGAAGCTTTCTTT
CDR3 protein: CAISEPGHQNTEAFF

D gene: TRBD2
clone size: many
V gene: TRBV6-2/TRBV6-3
J gene: TRBJ2-5
CDR3 DNA: TGTGCCAGCAGTGCTTCCCTCCGGACTAGCGGGGGGGAAAGGACCCAGTACTTC
CDR3 protein: CASSASLRTSGGERTQYF

D gene: NA
clone size: NA
V gene: TRBV4-2
J gene: TRBJ2-7
CDR3 DNA: TGTGCCAGCAGCCAAGCGAGAACCGGCGAGCAGTACTTC
CDR3 protein: CASSQARTGEQYF

D gene: TRBD1
clone size: many
V gene: TRBV24-1
J gene: TRBJ2-1
CDR3 DNA: TGTGCCACCCAGGGGGAAATTGAGCAGTTCTTC
CDR3 protein: CATQGEIEQFF

D gene: NA
clone size: few
V gene: TRBV4-3
J gene: TRBJ2-5
CDR3 DNA: TGCGCCAGCAGCCAAGATCTAGACGGCCAAGAGACCCAGTACTTC
CDR3 protein: CASSQDLDGQETQYF

D gene: NA
clone size: NA
V gene: TRBV10-3
J gene: TRBJ1-6
CDR3 DNA: TGTGCCATCAGCGTGGACACTGGGGATTCACCCCTCCACTTT
CDR3 protein: CAISVDTGDSPLHF

D gene: TRBD1
clone size: NA
V gene: TRBV27
J gene: TRBJ2-3
CDR3 DNA: TGTGCCAGCAGTTCGACAGGGGCGGGAAATACGCAGTATTTT
CDR3 protein: CASSSTGAGNTQYF

D gene: TRBD1
clone size: few
V gene: TRBV11-2
J gene: TRBJ1-5
CDR3 DNA: TGTGCCAGCAGCTTATATCCCGGACAGGGTAGTTCCAATCAGCCCCAGCATTTT
CDR3 protein: CASSLYPGQGSSNQPQHF

D gene: NA
clone size: few
V gene: TRBV7-2
J gene: TRBJ2-5
CDR3 DNA: TGTGCCAGCAGCTCGCCGGCCGGTCGGGGAGTCCAAGAGACCCAGTACTTC
CDR3 protein: CASSSPAGRGVQETQYF

D gene: NA
clone size: many
V gene: TRBV12-3/TRBV12-4
J gene: TRBJ1-2
CDR3 DNA: TGTGCCAGCAGTTTAGCACCAGTCCAGGATAACTATGGCTACACCTTC
CDR3 protein: CASSLAPVQDNYGYTF

D gene: NA
clone size: NA
V gene: TRBV30
J gene: TRBJ2-5
CDR3 DNA: TGTGCCTGGAGTGTGGCCAGGGTTGAGACCCAGTACTTC
CDR3 protein: CAWSVARVETQYF

D gene: NA
clone size: few
V gene: TRBV2
J gene: TRBJ1-6
CDR3 DNA: TGTGCCAGCAGTGAATACAGGGTTGTCAATTCACCCCTCCACTTT
CDR3 protein: CASSEYRVVNSPLHF

D gene: NA
clone size: NA
V gene: TRBV4-1
J gene: TRBJ2-3
CDR3 DNA: TGCGCCAGCAGCCAAAAGGGAGGATTGGGGACAGATACGCAGTATTTT
CDR3 protein: CASSQKGGLGTDTQYF

D gene: TRBD1
clone size: NA
V gene: TRBV4-2
J gene: TRBJ2-7
CDR3 DNA: TGTGCCAGCAGCCAAGATTTTCGACAGGGGAACGAGCAGTACTTC
CDR3 protein: CASSQDFRQGNEQYF

D gene: TRBD2
clone size: medium-sized
V gene: TRBV7-9
J gene: TRBJ2-1
CDR3 DNA: TGTGCCAGCAGCCCTCCTAGCGGGAGCGACAATGAGCAGTTCTTC
CDR3 protein: CASSPPSGSDNEQFF

D gene: TRBD2
clone size: few
V gene: TRBV20-1
J gene: TRBJ2-1
CDR3 DNA: TGCAGTGCTAGCAGCGGGAGTCAATACAATGAGCAGTTCTTC
CDR3 protein: CSASSGSQYNEQFF

D gene: NA
clone size: NA
V gene: TRBV7-9
J gene: TRBJ1-2
CDR3 DNA: TGTGCCAGCGGCCGGGACGGCTATGGCTACACCTTC
CDR3 protein: CASGRDGYGYTF

D gene: TRBD2
clone size: few
V gene: TRBV4-3
J gene: TRBJ2-1
CDR3 DNA: TGCGCCAGCAGCCAAGATTTGGCTAGCGGGAGATCGGTAACGTTCTTC
CDR3 protein: CASSQDLASGRSVTFF

D gene: NA
clone size: few
V gene: TRBV5-1
J gene: TRBJ2-2
CDR3 DNA: TGCGCCAGCAGCCCAGGACACGGAAGGACCGGGGAGCTGTTTTTT
CDR3 protein: CASSPGHGRTGELFF

D gene: NA
clone size: few
V gene: TRBV28
J gene: TRBJ2-1
CDR3 DNA: TGTGCCAGCAAAAAGGACTACCCAGGGCATGAGCAGTTCTTC
CDR3 protein: CASKKDYPGHEQFF

D gene: TRBD1
clone size: many
V gene: TRBV7-2
J gene: TRBJ2-1
CDR3 DNA: TGTGCCAGCAGCCCGGGGACAGGCTACAATGAGCAGTTCTTC
CDR3 protein: CASSPGTGYNEQFF

D gene: TRBD1
clone size: NA
V gene: TRBV11-2
J gene: TRBJ2-2
CDR3 DNA: TGTGCCAGCAGCCGGGACAGGGGGATCGGGGAGCTGTTTTTT
CDR3 protein: CASSRDRGIGELFF

D gene: NA
clone size: NA
V gene: TRBV7-2
J gene: TRBJ1-1
CDR3 DNA: TGTGCCAGCAGCTCCCGGACTGAGGGCCCTGAAGCTTTCTTT
CDR3 protein: CASSSRTEGPEAFF

D gene: TRBD1
clone size: NA
V gene: TRBV9
J gene: TRBJ2-5
CDR3 DNA: TGTGCCAGCAGCGCAGTAAACAGGGGGGAAGAGACCCAGTACTTC
CDR3 protein: CASSAVNRGEETQYF

D gene: NA
clone size: NA
V gene: TRBV10-2
J gene: TRBJ2-7
CDR3 DNA: TGCGCCAGCAATCTACCCGAGCAGTACTTC
CDR3 protein: CASNLPEQYF

D gene: NA
clone size: NA
V gene: TRBV5-6
J gene: TRBJ2-1
CDR3 DNA: TGTGCCAGCAGCGAGGGACTTAGCCCCCACAATGAGCAGTTCTTC
CDR3 protein: CASSEGLSPHNEQFF

D gene: TRBD2
clone size: few
V gene: TRBV12-3/TRBV12-4
J gene: TRBJ2-1
CDR3 DNA: TGTGCCAGCAGTTTAGGCGTCGGGAGGTCCTACAATGAGCAGTTCTTC
CDR3 protein: CASSLGVGRSYNEQFF

D gene: TRBD2
clone size: NA
V gene: TRBV20-1
J gene: TRBJ2-1
CDR3 DNA: TGCAGTGTTAAAGTAGCGGGAGCGCCCAATGAGCAGTTCTTC
CDR3 protein: CSVKVAGAPNEQFF

D gene: NA
clone size: few
V gene: TRBV12-3/TRBV12-4
J gene: TRBJ2-7
CDR3 DNA: TGTGCCAGCAGACGTCCCGGGAGCATCTACGAGCAGTACTTC
CDR3 protein: CASRRPGSIYEQYF

D gene: NA
clone size: NA
V gene: TRBV7-2
J gene: TRBJ1-5
CDR3 DNA: TGTGCCAGCAGCTTTCTGACAGGTTATAGCAATCAGCCCCAGCATTTT
CDR3 protein: CASSFLTGYSNQPQHF

D gene: TRBD1
clone size: once
V gene: TRBV25-1
J gene: TRBJ2-7
CDR3 DNA: TGTGCCAGCAGTCTCCAGTCCCGGGACAGTCCCCCACCAACCTACGAGCAGTACTTC
CDR3 protein: CASSLQSRDSPPPTYEQYF

D gene: NA
clone size: NA
V gene: TRBV12-3/TRBV12-4
J gene: TRBJ1-5
CDR3 DNA: TGTGCCAGCAGTTTAGGTTCGGGTCAGCCCCAGCATTTT
CDR3 protein: CASSLGSGQPQHF

D gene: NA
clone size: few
V gene: TRBV4-1
J gene: TRBJ2-6
CDR3 DNA: TGCGCCAGCAGCCTTCCGACTAGTGGGTTTTTCTCTGGGGCCAACGTCCTGACTTTC
CDR3 protein: CASSLPTSGFFSGANVLTF

D gene: TRBD1
clone size: NA
V gene: TRBV24-1
J gene: TRBJ2-1
CDR3 DNA: TGTGCCACCAGTGGCGGGGAAAGGACAGGGCTCAATGAGCAGTTCTTC
CDR3 protein: CATSGGERTGLNEQFF

D gene: NA
clone size: few
V gene: TRBV5-1
J gene: TRBJ1-2
CDR3 DNA: TGCGCCAGCAGAGCCTCAGGGTCTAACTATGGCTACACCTTC
CDR3 protein: CASRASGSNYGYTF

D gene: NA
clone size: NA
V gene: TRBV3-1
J gene: TRBJ1-1
CDR3 DNA: TGTGCCAGCAGCCAAGGATCGGTACTTGAAGCTTTCTTT
CDR3 protein: CASSQGSVLEAFF

D gene: TRBD1
clone size: NA
V gene: TRBV24-1
J gene: TRBJ2-3
CDR3 DNA: TGTGCCACCAGTGATTTGATGGGGCAGGGGGCTGCAGATACGCAGTATTTT
CDR3 protein: CATSDLMGQGAADTQYF

D gene: NA
clone size: many
V gene: TRBV4-2
J gene: TRBJ2-3
CDR3 DNA: TGTGCCAGCAGCCCCCGGGCGCCCCCCACAGATACGCAGTATTTT
CDR3 protein: CASSPRAPPTDTQYF

D gene: TRBD2
clone size: many
V gene: TRBV12-3/TRBV12-4
J gene: TRBJ2-3
CDR3 DNA: TGTGCCAGCAGCCCTGGGACTAGCGGGATTACAGATACGCAGTATTTT
CDR3 protein: CASSPGTSGITDTQYF

D gene: TRBD2
clone size: NA
V gene: TRBV7-9
J gene: TRBJ2-7
CDR3 DNA: TGTGCCAGCAGCTCAGCGACTAGCGGGGAAACCTACGAGCAGTACTTC
CDR3 protein: CASSSATSGETYEQYF

D gene: NA
clone size: NA
V gene: TRBV12-3/TRBV12-4
J gene: TRBJ1-5
CDR3 DNA: TGTGCCAGCAGTTTGGATGGAACCAATCAGCCCCAGCATTTT
CDR3 protein: CASSLDGTNQPQHF

D gene: TRBD2
clone size: NA
V gene: TRBV11-2
J gene: TRBJ2-3
CDR3 DNA: TGTGCCAGCAGATTGGGACTAGCGGGGGGCCGGGGCACAGATACGCAGTATTTT
CDR3 protein: CASRLGLAGGRGTDTQYF